This TCR beta chain was recorded in a study of multiple sclerosis patients with progressive multifocal leukoencephalopathy. As for this clone: Its matching antigen is unknown.

The CDR3 has 16 amino acids. CDR1 is SGHTA and CDR2 is FQGNSA in the germline V gene. V shed 2 bases and J 6 bases; nucleotides not matched to a gene: 11. Assay used: immunoSEQ multiplex PCR; TCRdb lists only in-frame clones, some missing. Here the sample spans 20,000 to 30,000 clones, approximately 90% being singletons. Time point of the sample: approximately 12 months of natalizumab therapy. All PML patients were female, and all patients had earlier interferon beta. Regarding the study as a whole: Preferential TRBV-TRBJ pairings or common gene usage were not detected at PML. In most PML patients, TRB repertoires appeared less diverse by entropy. Expanded clones at PML onset predated and persisted through natalizumab therapy.

This sequence was found in a man aged 25 to 40 with multiple sclerosis. The starting material was PBMCs, obtained from a patient treated with natalizumab. V usage is TRBV7-2 and J usage is TRBJ2-3; 7 bases map to TRBD2. The CDR3 sequence is CASSLRLSGGSDTQYF. The CDR3 DNA follows: TGTGCCAGCAGCTTACGGCTGTCGGGGGGTTCGGATACGCAGTATTTT.